The 2 T cell receptor beta chains below were found in one sample sequenced in a study of blood T cell repertoires in COVID-19. TCRdb keeps only in-frame clones here, not all; method: immunoSEQ multiplex PCR. The sample yields approximately 160,000 clones, 85% to 95% seen once. The sample taken for sequencing was peripheral blood. All receptors come from a woman aged 55-75 years with COVID-19, enrolled during active disease.

This chain connects TRBV6-2 or TRBV6-3 to TRBJ1-2; possibly TRBD1 for D (5 bases). The germline V gene encodes CDR1 MNHEY and CDR2 SVGEGT. V was trimmed by 6 bases and J by 14 bases, leaving 16 bases between them. The CDR3 has 11 residues. CDR3 in DNA: TGTGCCAGCAGCCCCCCAGGGTTTTGTACCTTC. This translates into CASSPPGFCTF.

The chain carries TRBV5-1 and TRBJ1-1, with 7 bases that match TRBD1. There are 13 residues in the CDR3. Germline lookup yields CDR1 SGHRS and CDR2 YFSETQ. V was pared by 3 bases and J by 6 bases, with 5 bases of the junction left unmatched. The CDR3 here is CASSYDRVAEAFF. The CDR3 DNA reads TGCGCCAGCAGCTATGACAGGGTGGCTGAAGCTTTCTTT. Complete variable domain (other parts from reference TRBV5-1 and TRBJ1-1): KAGVTQTPRYLIKTRGQQVTLSCSPISGHRSVSWYQQTPGQGLQFLFEYFSETQRNKGNFPGRFSGRQFSNSRSEMNVSTLELGDSALYLCASSYDRVAEAFFGQGTRLTVV.